This TCR beta chain was observed in a study of tumour-infiltrating T cells in Burkitt lymphoma. For the study at large: Productive clonality predicted overall and progression-free survival.

The V end was cut by 5 bases, the J end by 1 base, with 14 bases between. Germline V CDR1 and CDR2: SGHTA, FQGNSA. The CDR3 runs 15 residues. This table comes from immunoSEQ multiplex PCR, and its TCRdb copy is limited to in-frame clones, with some not included. The sample yields about 14,000 clones, around a third seen once. The sequence came from a human donor with diffuse large B-cell lymphoma. This chain uses TRBV7-2 with TRBJ1-2, with D possibly matching TRBD1 (6 bases). Sequencing was performed on tumor tissue. CDR3 coding DNA: TGTGCCAGCAGCCTCAGACAGGATATTAACTATGGCTACACCTTC. It is translated as CASSLRQDINYGYTF.